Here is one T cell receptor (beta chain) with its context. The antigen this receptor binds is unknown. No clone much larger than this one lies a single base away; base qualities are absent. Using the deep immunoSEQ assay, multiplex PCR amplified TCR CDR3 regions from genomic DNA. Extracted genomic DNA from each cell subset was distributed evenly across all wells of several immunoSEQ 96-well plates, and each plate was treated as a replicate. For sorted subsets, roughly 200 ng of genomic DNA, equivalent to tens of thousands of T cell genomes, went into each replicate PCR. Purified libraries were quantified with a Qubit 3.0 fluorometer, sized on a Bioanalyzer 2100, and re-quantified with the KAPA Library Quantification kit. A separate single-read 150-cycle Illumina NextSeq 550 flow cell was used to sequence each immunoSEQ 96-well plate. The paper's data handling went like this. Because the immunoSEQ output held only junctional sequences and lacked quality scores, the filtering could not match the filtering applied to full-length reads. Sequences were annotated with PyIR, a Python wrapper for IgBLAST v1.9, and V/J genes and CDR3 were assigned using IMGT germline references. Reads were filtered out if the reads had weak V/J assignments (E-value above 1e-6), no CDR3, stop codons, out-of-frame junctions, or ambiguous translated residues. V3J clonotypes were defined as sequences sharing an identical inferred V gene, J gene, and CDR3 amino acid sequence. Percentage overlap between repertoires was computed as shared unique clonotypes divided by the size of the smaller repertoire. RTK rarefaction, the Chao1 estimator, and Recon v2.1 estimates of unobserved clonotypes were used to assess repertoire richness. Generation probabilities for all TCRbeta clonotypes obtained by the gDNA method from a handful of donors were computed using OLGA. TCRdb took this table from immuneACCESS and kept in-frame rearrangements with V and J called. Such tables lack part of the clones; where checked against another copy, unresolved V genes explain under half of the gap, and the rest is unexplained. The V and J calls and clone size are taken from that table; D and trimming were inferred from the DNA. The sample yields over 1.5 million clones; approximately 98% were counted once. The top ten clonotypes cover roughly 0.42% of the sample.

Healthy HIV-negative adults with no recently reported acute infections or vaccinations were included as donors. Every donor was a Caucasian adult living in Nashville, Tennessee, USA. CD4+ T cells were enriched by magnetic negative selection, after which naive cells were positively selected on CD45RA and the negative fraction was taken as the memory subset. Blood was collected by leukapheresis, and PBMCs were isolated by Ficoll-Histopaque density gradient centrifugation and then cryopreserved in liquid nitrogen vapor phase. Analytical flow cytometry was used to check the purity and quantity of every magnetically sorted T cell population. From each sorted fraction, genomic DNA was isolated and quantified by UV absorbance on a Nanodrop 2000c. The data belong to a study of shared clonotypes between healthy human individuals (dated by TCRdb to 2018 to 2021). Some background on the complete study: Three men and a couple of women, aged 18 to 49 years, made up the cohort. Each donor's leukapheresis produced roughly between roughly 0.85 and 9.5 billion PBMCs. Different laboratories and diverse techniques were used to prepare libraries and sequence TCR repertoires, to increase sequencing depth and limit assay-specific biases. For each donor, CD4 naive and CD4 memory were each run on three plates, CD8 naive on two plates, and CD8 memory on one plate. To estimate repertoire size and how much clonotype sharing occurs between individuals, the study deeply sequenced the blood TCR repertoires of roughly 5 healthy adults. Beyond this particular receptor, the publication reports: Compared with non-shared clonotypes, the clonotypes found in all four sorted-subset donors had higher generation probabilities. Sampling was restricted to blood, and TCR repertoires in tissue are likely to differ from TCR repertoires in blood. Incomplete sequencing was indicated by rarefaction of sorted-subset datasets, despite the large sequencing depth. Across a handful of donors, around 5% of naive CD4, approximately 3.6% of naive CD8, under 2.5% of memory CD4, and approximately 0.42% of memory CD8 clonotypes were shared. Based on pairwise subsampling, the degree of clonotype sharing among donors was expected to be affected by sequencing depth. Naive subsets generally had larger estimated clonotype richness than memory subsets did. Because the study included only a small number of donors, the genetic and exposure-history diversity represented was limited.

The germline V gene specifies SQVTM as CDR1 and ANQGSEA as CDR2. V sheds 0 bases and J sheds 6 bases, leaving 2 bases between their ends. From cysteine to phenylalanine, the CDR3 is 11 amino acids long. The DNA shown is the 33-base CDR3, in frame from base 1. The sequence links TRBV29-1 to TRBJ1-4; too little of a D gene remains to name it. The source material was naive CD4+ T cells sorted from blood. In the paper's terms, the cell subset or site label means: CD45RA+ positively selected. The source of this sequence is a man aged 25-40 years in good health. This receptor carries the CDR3 CSVEEYEKLFF. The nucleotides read TGCAGCGTTGAAGAGTATGAAAAACTGTTTTTT.